This T cell receptor beta chain was sequenced during a study of Ad26.COV2.S vaccination and SARS-CoV-2 variants. Points on this clone: Its antigen is unidentified.

Study-level findings and limits: Ad26.COV2.S recipients had broader spike-specific TCRs (P = 0.0014).

Treatment: around 19 received Ad26.COV2.S at low or high dose, single or two shots; about 5 received placebo; per-sample allocation not given. On day 63 after the first injection, vaccine and placebo recipients gave samples. The vaccine delivered Wuhan-strain SARS-CoV-2 spike through an Ad26 vector. The protocol was immunoSEQ multiplex PCR, while the TCRdb copy is restricted to in-frame clones and leaves out a portion. The data hold approximately 410,000 clones, with around nine tenths observed a single time. Germline loops: CDR1 SGHTA, CDR2 FQGTGA. V lost 5 bases to trimming and J lost 9 bases; unmatched junction nucleotides: 10. The CDR3 runs to 16 residues.

The TCR was taken from a person between 18 and 60 years old who received the Ad26.COV2.S COVID-19 vaccine or a placebo. The source was peripheral blood, collected in a trial of Ad26.COV2.S vaccine versus placebo. The chain links TRBV7-3 to TRBJ2-1; TRBD2 matches at 13 bases. In nucleotides, the CDR3 is TGTGCCAGCAGCCCGGCGGGACTAGCGGGGATGGGTGAGCAGTTCTTC. It is translated as CASSPAGLAGMGEQFF.